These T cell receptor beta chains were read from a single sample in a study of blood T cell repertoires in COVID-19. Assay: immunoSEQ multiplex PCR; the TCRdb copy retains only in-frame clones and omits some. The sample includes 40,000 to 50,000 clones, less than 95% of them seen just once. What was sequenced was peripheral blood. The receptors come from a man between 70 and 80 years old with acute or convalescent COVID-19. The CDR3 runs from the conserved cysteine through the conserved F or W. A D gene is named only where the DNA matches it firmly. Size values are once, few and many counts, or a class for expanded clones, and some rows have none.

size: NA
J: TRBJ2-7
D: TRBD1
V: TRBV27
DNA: TGTGCCAGCAGTGCGAGGACAGGGACCCACGAGCAGTACTTC
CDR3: CASSARTGTHEQYF

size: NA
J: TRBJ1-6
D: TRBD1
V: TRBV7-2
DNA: TGTGCCAGCAGCTTAGAAGGGGGCGCGGGGTTTGGTAATTCACCCCTCCACTTT
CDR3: CASSLEGGAGFGNSPLHF

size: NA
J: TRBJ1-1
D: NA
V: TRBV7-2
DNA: TGTGCCAGCACCGATGGAGCGCGAGGGTATTGGACTGAAGCTTTCTTT
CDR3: CASTDGARGYWTEAFF

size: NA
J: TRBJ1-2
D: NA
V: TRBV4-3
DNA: TGCGCCAGCAGCCAAGTCGGGTCGGTTAACTATGGCTACACCTTC
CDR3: CASSQVGSVNYGYTF

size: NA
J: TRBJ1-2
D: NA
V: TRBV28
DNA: TGTGCCAGCAGCCCCGGCGGAGCTAACTATGGCTACACCTTC
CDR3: CASSPGGANYGYTF

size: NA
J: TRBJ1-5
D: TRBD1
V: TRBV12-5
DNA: TGTGCAGCGGGACAGGGGGACTATAGCAATCAGCCCCAGCATTTT
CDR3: CAAGQGDYSNQPQHF

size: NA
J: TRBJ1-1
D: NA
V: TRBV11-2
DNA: TGTGCCAGCAGCTTTAATCAGGGCCCTACGGCTTTCTTT
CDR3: CASSFNQGPTAFF

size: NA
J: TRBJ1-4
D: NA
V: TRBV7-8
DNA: TGTGCCAGCAGCCCGGGAGAAAAACTGTTTTTT
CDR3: CASSPGEKLFF

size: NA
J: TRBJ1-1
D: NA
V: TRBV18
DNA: TGTGCCAGCTCACCCAGGGGAGACACTGAAGCTTTCTTT
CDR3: CASSPRGDTEAFF

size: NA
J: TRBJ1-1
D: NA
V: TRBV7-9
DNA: TGTGCCAGCAGCCCTGGGGCCTCAAACACTGAAGCTTTCTTT
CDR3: CASSPGASNTEAFF

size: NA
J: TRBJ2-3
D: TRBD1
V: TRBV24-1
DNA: TGTGCCACCGGGAAGGGGGCGTTAGCAGATACGCAGTATTTT
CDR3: CATGKGALADTQYF

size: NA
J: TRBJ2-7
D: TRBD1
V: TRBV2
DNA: TGTGCCAGCAGGGGGGACAGGATATACGAGCAGTACTTC
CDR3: CASRGDRIYEQYF

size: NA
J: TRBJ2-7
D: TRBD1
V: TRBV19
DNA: TGTGCCAGTAGTTCCGGGACAGGGGGCAACGAGCAGTACTTC
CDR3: CASSSGTGGNEQYF

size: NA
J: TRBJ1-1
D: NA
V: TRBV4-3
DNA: TGCGCCAGCAGCCAAGATTGGGAGGGTGGAGCGAATTTGGATGAAGCTTTCTTT
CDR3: CASSQDWEGGANLDEAFF

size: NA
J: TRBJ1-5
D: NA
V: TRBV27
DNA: TGTGCCAGCAGTGTGCGGGGGGGCCGCGATCAGCCCCAGCATTTT
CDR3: CASSVRGGRDQPQHF

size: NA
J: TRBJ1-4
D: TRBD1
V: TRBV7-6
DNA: TGTGCCAGCAGCTTCCAGGGGGGCAGGGAACTGTTTTTT
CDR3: CASSFQGGRELFF

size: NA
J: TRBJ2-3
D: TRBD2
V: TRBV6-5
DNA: TGTGCCAGCTCACTAGCGGGGGGACACACAGATACGCAGTATTTT
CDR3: CASSLAGGHTDTQYF

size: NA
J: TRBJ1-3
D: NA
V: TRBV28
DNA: TGTGCCAGCAGTTTTTCTGTACAGGGTCCTGGAAACACCATATATTTT
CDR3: CASSFSVQGPGNTIYF

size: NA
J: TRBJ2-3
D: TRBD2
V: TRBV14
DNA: TGTGCCAGCAGCCAAGGATCTTTACCCGCGCGGGGGAGAGATACGCAGTATTTT
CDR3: CASSQGSLPARGRDTQYF

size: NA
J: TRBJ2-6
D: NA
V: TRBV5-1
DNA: TGCGCCAGCAGCTTCCAGCCGGAGGGCGCTTCTGGGGCCAACGTCCTGACTTTC
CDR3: CASSFQPEGASGANVLTF

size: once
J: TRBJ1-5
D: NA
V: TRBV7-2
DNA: TGTGCCAGCAGCTTTACGGGGTACGGCACCTTGTATAGCAATCAGCCCCAGCATTTT
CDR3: CASSFTGYGTLYSNQPQHF

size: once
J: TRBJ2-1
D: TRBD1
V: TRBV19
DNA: TGTGCCAGTAGCCCGGGACAGGACAATGAGCAGTTCTTC
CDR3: CASSPGQDNEQFF

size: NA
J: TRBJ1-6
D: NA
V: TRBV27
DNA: TGTGCCAGCAATCTCCAGGGTTCCTATAATTCACCCCTCCACTTT
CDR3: CASNLQGSYNSPLHF

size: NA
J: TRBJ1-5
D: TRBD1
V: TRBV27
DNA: TGTGCCAGCAGTCCCTGGGGACAGAACAATCAGCCCCAGCATTTT
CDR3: CASSPWGQNNQPQHF